The T cell receptor beta chain under discussion was sequenced for a study of cytomegalovirus exposure and HLA in healthy donors. Between the trimmed V and J ends, which lost 0 bases and 2 bases, there was a span of 10 bases. Germline CDR1 reads LGHNA; CDR2 reads YSLEER. The CDR3 is 15 amino acids. These donors were members of the roughly 120-subject validation cohort, a group separate from the roughly 670-subject first cohort. Here immunoSEQ multiplex PCR was the method, and the copy in TCRdb shows in-frame clones only, minus some. Of fewer than 75,000 clones listed, roughly 92% are singletons. The sequence derives from a woman aged 18 to 35 in good health and CMV-seropositive. Sample: PBMCs. The chain recombines TRBV4-3 with TRBJ2-5, with a possible D match to TRBD2 (5 bases). The CDR3 region has the DNA TGCGCCAGCAGCCAAGATGGAACGGGGCAAGAGACCCAGTACTTC. This sequence encodes CASSQDGTGQETQYF.